This entry lists 25 T cell receptor beta chains sequenced from one sample in a study of T cells in Graves' hyperthyroidism and ophthalmopathy (dated by TCRdb to 2018 to 2020). Receptors were amplified or captured by multiplex PCR. Sequencer: Illumina HiSeq 2000. The TCR beta CDR3 regions were amplified from RNA transcripts. A first-round RT-PCR of the TCR CDR3 used the HTBI primer set with the Qiagen OneStep RT-PCR kit. Using fastp at Q25 and MiXCR, TCRdb reprocessed the public reads and kept productive beta chains. CDR3 protein duplicates are merged, each entry listing the most common genes and DNA. The sample data list approximately 700,000 distinct CDR3 sequences, and 40% to 55% of these were observed just once. Together, the top ten hold approximately 6.8% of the sample. Sequencing input: peripheral blood or thyroid tissue (not recorded which). Receptor source: an adult man with Graves' disease, either hyperthyroidism or ophthalmopathy (not recorded which).

The table lists this clonotype with a few counts. The chain links TRBV2 to TRBJ1-2; 8 bases agree with TRBD1. Germline assignment: CDR1 SNHLY and CDR2 FYNNEI. Unmatched junction bases numbered 2, after V lost 2 bases and J lost 6 bases. The CDR3 runs to 13 residues. The CDR3 loop reads CASSEKDRDGYTF. In DNA form, the CDR3 reads TGTGCCAGCAGTGAAAAGGACAGGGATGGCTACACCTTC.

The chain employs TRBV29-1 and TRBJ2-5, with 11 bases that match TRBD2. Losses at the gene ends were 5 bases for V and 7 bases for J; bases not matched to a gene: 3. Germline loops: CDR1 SQVTM, CDR2 ANQGSEA. This CDR3 is 12 amino acids long. The CDR3 is CSVSGTSGTQYF. The CDR3 DNA sequence: TGCAGCGTTAGCGGGACTAGCGGGACCCAGTACTTC.

This rearrangement joins TRBV5-5 to TRBJ1-1; D is unresolved. This CDR3 is 14 amino acids long. From germline, CDR1 is SGHKS and CDR2 YYEKEE (reference sequence). V shed 2 bases and J shed 6 bases, with 14 bases lying between them. The CDR3 spells CASSFNFDASEAFF. Written as DNA, the CDR3 is TGTGCCAGCAGCTTTAATTTCGACGCATCTGAAGCTTTCTTT.

This clonotype was seen repeatedly, ten times or more. Germline is not matched at one junction end, which may reflect a read error. This chain joins TRBV7-7 and TRBJ2-7; TRBD1 matches 7 bases. Germline-derived CDR1 and CDR2 are SSHAT and FNYEAQ (reference sequence). The CDR3 covers 15 residues. CDR3 region: CASSLLPGGSYEQYF. The CDR3 DNA is TGTGCTAGCAGCTTACTTCCAGGGGGTTCCTACGAGCAGTACTTC.

As regards this clonotype: Relative to the germline gene, one junction end is altered; a read error may explain this. The rearrangement uses TRBV7-9 and TRBJ2-7; 12 nucleotides align to TRBD2. CDR3 size: 14 residues. Germline V gives CDR1 SEHNR, CDR2 FQNEAQ (reference sequence). The CDR3 region is CASSLTSGSPEQYF. Written as DNA, the CDR3 is TGCGCCAGCAGCCTGACTAGCGGGAGTCCCGAGCAGTACTTC.

This clonotype was observed a handful of times. J is TRBJ1-6 and V is TRBV7-3; D is undetermined. The ends were cut back, 6 bases at V and 9 bases at J, with 12 bases in the middle. Germline values: CDR1 SGHTA, CDR2 FQGTGA. This CDR3 has 13 amino acids. CDR3 sequence (DNA): TGTGCCAGCAGTCCCTCGGGCGGTTCACCCCTCCACTTT. Encoded protein: CASSPSGGSPLHF.

This chain uses TRBV10-3 with TRBJ2-2; 8 bases map to TRBD1. The CDR3 runs 17 residues. The germline gives CDR1 ENHRY, CDR2 SYGVKD. V lost 4 bases and J lost 0; bases outside the gene matches: 7. The CDR3 nucleotides read TGTGCCATCAGTGTTCAAGGACAGGGAGCGAACACCGGGGAGCTGTTTTTT. This gives the protein CAISVQGQGANTGELFF.

This clonotype has a handful of counts. The chain carries TRBV19 and TRBJ1-5; TRBD1 matches at 11 bases. V lost 2 bases, J lost 3 bases, and 3 bases stayed unmatched. Germline values: CDR1 LNHDA, CDR2 SQIVND (reference sequence). The CDR3 runs 16 residues. CDR3 DNA sequence: TGTGCCAGTAGTATAAGAGGACAGGGGGCCAATCAGCCCCAGCATTTT. Protein product: CASSIRGQGANQPQHF.

The chain links TRBV7-8 to TRBJ2-5; 8 positions agree with TRBD2. This CDR3 is 18 amino acids long. The germline CDR1 and CDR2 sequences are SGHVS and FQNEAQ. The trim removed 4 bases at V and 2 bases at J, leaving 15 bases unmatched. The CDR3 loop reads CASSSVAGLPPKQETQYF. The DNA of the CDR3 is TGTGCCAGCAGCTCCGTAGCGGGACTACCGCCAAAACAAGAGACCCAGTACTTC. The full variable domain, in which reference TRBV7-8 and TRBJ2-5 provide the parts outside the CDR3, is GAGVSQSPRYKVAKRGQDVALRCDPISGHVSLFWYQQALGQGPEFLTYFQNEAQLDKSGLPSDRFFAERPEGSVSTLKIQRTQQEDSAVYLCASSSVAGLPPKQETQYFGPGTRLLVL.

The chain combines TRBV7-9 with TRBJ1-1; D is possibly TRBD1 (6 bases). V was shortened by 2 bases and J by 2 bases, with 12 bases between the two germline ends. Germline V gene data show CDR1 as SEHNR and CDR2 as FQNEAQ (reference sequence). The CDR3 is 15 amino acids. CDR3 residues: CASSLNLGQNTEAFF. The DNA for the CDR3 is TGTGCCAGCAGCTTAAATTTGGGACAAAACACTGAAGCTTTCTTT.

This clonotype was seen at least ten times. The rearrangement joins TRBV15 to TRBJ1-2, with TRBD1 matching 7 bases. Germline assignment: CDR1 LNHNV and CDR2 YYDKDF (reference sequence). V lost 0 bases, J lost 8 bases, and 6 bases stayed unmatched. This CDR3 has 14 amino acids. Here the CDR3 reads CATSRDTGVSGYTF. DNA for the CDR3: TGTGCCACCAGCAGAGATACAGGGGTTTCCGGCTACACCTTC.

This clonotype was counted many times. Its ends do not fully match the called genes, so a read error is possible. Here the CDR3 DNA reads TGTGCCAGCAGCTCTGCTAGCGGGGCCTACAAGCAGTACTTC. As protein: CASSSASGAYKQYF. The genes are TRBV7-6 and TRBJ2-7; 9 bases line up with TRBD2. This CDR3 spans 14 amino acids. From germline, CDR1 is SGHVS and CDR2 FNYEAQ. Combining the CDR3 with reference TRBV7-6 and TRBJ2-7 gives the whole variable domain GAGVSQSPRYKVTKRGQDVALRCDPISGHVSLYWYRQALGQGPEFLTYFNYEAQQDKSGLPNDRFSAERPEGSISTLTIQRTEQRDSAMYRCASSSASGAYKQYFGPGTRLTVT.

This clonotype appeared a single time. This chain links TRBV2 with TRBJ1-4, with D perhaps matching TRBD1 (5 bases). Trimming removed 6 bases from V and 1 base from J, with 15 bases in between. Germline-derived CDR1 and CDR2 are SNHLY and FYNNEI. CDR3 length: 16 residues. The CDR3 protein is CASSGGTGRTNEKLFF. CDR3 DNA: TGTGCCAGCAGCGGCGGGACGGGCAGAACTAATGAAAAACTGTTTTTT.

The chain combines TRBV11-1 with TRBJ2-1, with TRBD1 identical over 9 bases. CDR3 size: 16 residues. J was trimmed by 3 bases and V by 4 bases; bases with no gene match: 7. Germline V CDR1 and CDR2: SGHAT, FQDESV (reference sequence). The CDR3 region has the DNA TGTGCCAGCAGCTCCGTGGACAGGGGATACTACAATGAGCAGTTCTTC. This sequence encodes CASSSVDRGYYNEQFF.

This clonotype was observed a handful of times. The V and J genes are TRBV20-1 and TRBJ2-5, with 10 bases that match TRBD2. V was pared by 0 bases and J by 5 bases, with 15 bases of the junction left unmatched. The CDR3 totals 18 residues. The V gene's germline CDR1 is DFQATT and CDR2 SNEGSKA (reference sequence). The DNA for the CDR3 is TGCAGTGCTAGAGATGGAGCGGCTAGCGGGAGTAGAAGGGAGACCCAGTACTTC. This encodes CSARDGAASGSRRETQYF.

This clonotype turned up a few times. This chain joins TRBV7-3 and TRBJ1-2; D is uncertain. The CDR3 loop spans 13 amino acids. V was pared by 5 bases and J by 4 bases, with 11 bases between. Germline V gene sequence: CDR1 SGHTA, CDR2 FQGTGA. CDR3 region: CASSPPHTYGYTF. The CDR3 DNA is TGTGCCAGCAGCCCACCACACACCTATGGCTACACCTTC.

Comments on this clonotype: A much larger clone lies a single base off, so this may be a read error. CDR3 residues: CASSTYRGTEAFF. The CDR3 region has the DNA TGTGCCAGCAGCACCTACAGGGGCACTGAAGCTTTCTTT. This chain connects TRBV7-3 to TRBJ1-1; 7 bases line up with TRBD1. J gave up 4 bases and V 5 bases, and 4 bases lay outside the gene matches. The CDR3 is made up of 13 amino acids. The germline V gene has CDR1 SGHTA and CDR2 FQGTGA.

This chain connects TRBV24-1 to TRBJ2-6; TRBD1 matches 7 bases. The J segment lost 4 bases and the V segment lost 5 bases, leaving 10 bases of the junction unmatched. The CDR3 is made up of 17 amino acids. CDR1 and CDR2 (germline): KGHDR, SFDVKD. In DNA form, the CDR3 reads TGTGCCACCAGTGGAGTTACAGGGGCCTACGGGGCCAACGTCCTGACTTTC. Translating it yields CATSGVTGAYGANVLTF.

The gene calls are TRBV5-1 and TRBJ2-5, with 13 positions matching TRBD2. The CDR3 contains 16 residues. The trim removed 4 bases at V and 4 bases at J, leaving 7 bases unmatched. CDR1 and CDR2 (germline): SGHRS, YFSETQ. The CDR3 here is CASSQGLAGAIETQYF. The CDR3 nucleotides are TGCGCCAGCAGCCAAGGACTAGCGGGAGCCATAGAGACCCAGTACTTC.

V usage is TRBV5-1 and J usage is TRBJ2-7; 10 bases are shared with TRBD2. This CDR3 is 17 amino acids long. Trimming removed 0 bases from V and 3 bases from J; junction bases left unmatched: 9. Germline V gene data show CDR1 as SGHRS and CDR2 as YFSETQ. The CDR3 coding sequence is TGCGCCAGCAGCTTGGCTCAACTAGCGGGAAATTACTACGAGCAGTACTTC. Protein: CASSLAQLAGNYYEQYF.

This clonotype has a single count. A much larger clone lies a single base off, so this may be a read error. The V call is TRBV29-1, the J call TRBJ1-4, with TRBD1 identical over 7 bases. Per germline, CDR1 SQVTM and CDR2 ANQGSEA. The CDR3 contains 15 residues. The CDR3 DNA is TGCAGCGTTGAAGTAACCGGGACAGCTAATGAAAAACTGATTTTT. Its protein product is CSVEVTGTANEKLIF.

V is TRBV29-1 and J is TRBJ2-2; D is undetermined. This CDR3 has 13 residues. Trimming took off 4 bases at V and 6 bases at J, with 12 bases between the two ends. Germline V CDR1 and CDR2: SQVTM, ANQGSEA. Here the CDR3 DNA reads TGCAGCGTTGTGGTGGGATGGGCCGGGGAGCTGTTTTTT. The encoded protein is CSVVVGWAGELFF.

This clonotype was counted only a few times. The V call is TRBV24-1, the J call TRBJ1-2; 12 positions agree with TRBD1. The CDR3 runs to 17 residues. Germline values: CDR1 KGHDR, CDR2 SFDVKD. V shed 2 bases, J shed 5 bases, and the junction held 8 bases outside the gene matches. CDR3 region: CATSDSRDRGPSYGYTF. For the CDR3, the DNA is TGTGCCACCAGTGATTCCCGGGACAGGGGGCCGTCGTATGGCTACACCTTC.

As regards this clonotype: Germline is not matched at one junction end, which may reflect a read error. The chain uses TRBV6-5 and TRBJ2-3; 8 positions agree with TRBD1. The CDR3 consists of 15 residues. Germline V gene sequence: CDR1 MNHEY, CDR2 SVGAGI. This chain's CDR3 is CATSYRQGSTDTQYF. The CDR3 region has the DNA TGTGCCACCAGTTACCGACAGGGGAGCACAGATACGCAGTATTTT.

The chain joins TRBV24-1 to TRBJ1-2; TRBD1 aligns across 7 bases. Germline V gene data show CDR1 as KGHDR and CDR2 as SFDVKD. J was trimmed by 8 bases and V by 4 bases; bases with no gene match: 3. This CDR3 has 12 residues. The CDR3 DNA reads as TGTGCCACCAGTGACCCGGGACAGGGCTACACCTTC. Encoded protein: CATSDPGQGYTF.